The 18 T cell receptor beta chains given below trace back to one sample, sequenced in a study of cytomegalovirus exposure and HLA in healthy donors. Use of 60 Vbeta and 13 Jbeta primers characterized the PCR. Here immunoSEQ multiplex PCR was the method, and the copy in TCRdb shows in-frame clones only, minus some. This table holds some 110,000 clones, 65% to 90% found once. Input material: PBMCs. Receptors originate from a man younger than 40 in good health and CMV-seropositive.

This clone was picked up a small number of times. This chain joins TRBV4-2 and TRBJ2-1; possible D gene TRBD2, 7 bases. Germline CDR1 and CDR2: LGHNA and YNFKEQ. The germline V and J ends were trimmed by 5 bases and 9 bases, with 20 bases remaining between them. The CDR3 totals 15 residues. This CDR3 reads CASSSIKGGASEQFF. For the CDR3, the DNA is TGTGCCAGCAGCTCAATTAAGGGGGGGGCCTCTGAGCAGTTCTTC.

The rearrangement uses TRBV4-2 and TRBJ1-5; TRBD1 matches 10 bases. CDR1 is LGHNA and CDR2 is YNFKEQ in the germline V gene. This CDR3 spans 16 amino acids. J gave up 4 bases and V 1 base, and 4 bases lay outside the gene matches. The DNA of the CDR3 is TGTGCCAGCAGCCAAGGAGGGACAGGGGCAAATCAGCCCCAGCATTTT. Translating it yields CASSQGGTGANQPQHF.

The chain combines TRBV6-6 with TRBJ2-7; the D gene is possibly TRBD2 (6 bases). CDR3 length: 13 residues. With 4 bases removed from V and 2 bases from J, the gap between germline ends came to 9 bases. Per the germline V gene, CDR1 is MNHNY and CDR2 is SVGAGI (reference sequence). CDR3 loop: CASSLAEPYEQYF. The CDR3 DNA reads as TGTGCCAGCAGTTTAGCGGAGCCCTACGAGCAGTACTTC.

The rearrangement joins TRBV27 to TRBJ2-7; D is possibly TRBD2 (7 bases). Germline CDR1 and CDR2: MNHEY and SMNVEV (reference sequence). Trimming cost V 5 bases and J 3 bases, with 14 bases left between them. The length of the CDR3 is 14 residues. CDR3 DNA: TGTGCCAGCAGTCGAAAGGGGGGGTTCTACGAGCAGTACTTC. Its protein product is CASSRKGGFYEQYF.

The gene calls are TRBV5-6 and TRBJ1-4; TRBD1 matches 9 bases. With V trimmed by 4 bases and J by 7 bases, 8 bases remained unmatched. CDR3 length equals 15 residues. The germline V gene encodes CDR1 SGHDT and CDR2 YYEEEE. Written as DNA, the CDR3 is TGTGCCAGCAGCCGGAACAGGGGGCATAGTGAAAAACTGTTTTTT. Amino acid sequence: CASSRNRGHSEKLFF.

The rearrangement uses TRBV2 and TRBJ2-5; 11 bases line up with TRBD2. This CDR3 comprises 15 residues. The V and J ends lost 6 bases and 0 bases, in that order; junction bases with no gene match: 3. CDR1 and CDR2 from the germline V gene are SNHLY and FYNNEI. The CDR3 nucleotides read TGTGCCAGCAGGGCTAGCGGGGGGTACCAAGAGACCCAGTACTTC. Translated, it gives CASRASGGYQETQYF.

This rearrangement joins TRBV5-4 to TRBJ2-5; D perhaps matches TRBD1 (5 bases). Germline V gives CDR1 SGHNT, CDR2 YYREEE (reference sequence). Trimming pared 4 bases from V and 1 base from J, leaving 8 bases between. The CDR3 loop spans 13 amino acids. Here the CDR3 reads CASSQGPQETQYF. The CDR3 region has the DNA TGTGCCAGCAGCCAGGGTCCCCAAGAGACCCAGTACTTC.

The gene calls are TRBV5-5 and TRBJ2-1, with TRBD2 matching 7 bases. In germline, CDR1 is SGHKS, CDR2 YYEKEE (reference sequence). The CDR3 has 15 residues. The trim removed 0 bases at V and 6 bases at J, leaving 6 bases unmatched. The CDR3 here is CASSLVLAPFNEQFF. The CDR3 nucleotides read TGTGCCAGCAGCTTGGTACTAGCGCCTTTCAATGAGCAGTTCTTC.

This chain joins TRBV7-2 and TRBJ1-2; 10 bases are shared with TRBD1. With 5 bases clipped from V and 4 bases from J, the junction kept 7 bases outside the gene matches. Germline V gene lookup returns CDR1 SGHTA and CDR2 FQGNSA. The CDR3 runs to 15 residues. CDR3 sequence reads: CASSTSGTGVYGYTF. CDR3 DNA: TGTGCCAGCAGCACATCCGGGACAGGGGTCTATGGCTACACCTTC.

V usage is TRBV10-1 and J usage is TRBJ2-3; TRBD2 aligns across 7 bases. V gave up 7 bases and J gave up 2 bases; unmatched junction bases: 3. CDR1 WNHNN and CDR2 SYGVQD come from the germline V gene (reference sequence). The CDR3 loop spans 13 amino acids. CDR3 DNA: TGCGCCAGCAACCGGGGGGACACAGATACGCAGTATTTT. Protein product: CASNRGDTDTQYF.

CDR3 sequence reads: CATSPSGGQGGTQYF. CDR3 in DNA: TGTGCCACCAGTCCCAGCGGGGGGCAGGGCGGTACGCAGTATTTT. The rearrangement uses TRBV15 and TRBJ2-3; TRBD2 agrees at 9 bases. Losses at the gene ends were 6 bases for V and 8 bases for J; bases not matched to a gene: 12. The CDR3 runs 15 residues. From germline, CDR1 is LNHNV and CDR2 YYDKDF (reference sequence).

The chain carries TRBV4-2 and TRBJ1-1; D not certain. V was pared by 0 bases and J by 1 base, with 9 bases between. There are 15 residues in the CDR3. Germline CDR1 reads LGHNA; CDR2 reads YNFKEQ. CDR3 sequence: CASSQEGQRNTEAFF. The CDR3 DNA follows: TGTGCCAGCAGCCAAGAGGGCCAGAGGAACACTGAAGCTTTCTTT.

The chain is built from TRBV13 and TRBJ2-1; 7 nucleotides align to TRBD2. With V trimmed by 5 bases and J by 10 bases, 8 bases remained unmatched. Germline V CDR1 and CDR2: PRHDT, FYEKMQ (reference sequence). The CDR3 loop spans 13 amino acids. CDR3 region: CASSARLAEEQFF. The DNA for the CDR3 is TGTGCCAGCAGCGCTCGACTAGCAGAGGAGCAGTTCTTC.

V gene TRBV9 combines with J gene TRBJ2-3; 14 bases line up with TRBD2. J gave up 0 bases and V 4 bases, and 7 bases lay outside the gene matches. CDR1 is SGDLS, CDR2 YYNGEE, per germline. This CDR3 has 18 amino acids. CDR3 protein: CASSLGTSGGPSTDTQYF. The CDR3 region has the DNA TGTGCCAGCAGCCTTGGGACTAGCGGGGGCCCTAGCACAGATACGCAGTATTTT.

The chain recombines TRBV29-1 with TRBJ1-1, with D tentatively TRBD1 (5 bases). V was cut by 4 bases and J by 3 bases, with 12 bases left in between. CDR1 is SQVTM, CDR2 ANQGSEA, per germline. The length of the CDR3 is 13 residues. The CDR3: CSVGQGGYTEAFF. DNA of the CDR3: TGCAGCGTTGGCCAGGGCGGCTACACTGAAGCTTTCTTT.

This clone was detected only once. The chain couples TRBV28 to TRBJ2-7, with 10 bases that match TRBD1. The germline V gene has CDR1 MDHEN and CDR2 SYDVKM. The CDR3 is 18 residues long. The trim removed 8 bases at V and 6 bases at J, leaving 22 bases unmatched. In DNA, the CDR3 is TGTGCCAGCGGGGCCAGACAGGGGGCAGGCGGAAGGTGGGGCGAGCAGTACTTC. The encoded protein is CASGARQGAGGRWGEQYF.

This chain joins TRBV28 and TRBJ2-5; a possible D gene is TRBD1 (6 bases). CDR3 size: 14 residues. CDR1 is MDHEN, CDR2 SYDVKM, per germline. The ends were cut back, 8 bases at V and 5 bases at J, with 18 bases in the middle. In nucleotides, the CDR3 is TGTGCCAGCGGACGACCTTGGGGGCGGGAGACCCAGTACTTC. Protein product: CASGRPWGRETQYF.

This clone was detected only once. The chain carries TRBV6-6 and TRBJ1-6, with TRBD1 as a possible D gene (6 bases). The CDR3 loop spans 13 amino acids. Trimming cost V 10 bases and J 6 bases, with 13 bases left between them. The germline V gene encodes CDR1 MNHNY and CDR2 SVGAGI (reference sequence). The CDR3 is CATTGQVNSPLHF. The CDR3 coding sequence is TGTGCCACTACGGGACAAGTTAATTCACCCCTCCACTTT.